The clone carrying this TCR beta chain was seen more than once but under ten times. What it recognizes is unknown. This specimen comes from a study of T-cell memory formation after mild COVID-19. Turning to the study itself: The two donors had largely donor-specific TCR clusters. Overall study findings and caveats: The second-wave clones peaking on day 37 were not confirmed as SARS-CoV-2-specific. Clones that shrank (day 15 to 85) were balanced CD4/CD8, whereas later expanders leaned CD4+.

The TCR alpha and TCR beta cDNA libraries, bearing sample barcodes and UMIs, were generated by 5'RACE using constant-segment primers. TCRdb reanalysed the 5' RACE reads using MiXCR and keeps one entry per CDR3 protein. The repertoire holds some 330,000 distinct CDR3 sequences, more than 20% seen once, with under 15% in the top ten. Germline V gene lookup returns CDR1 SQVTM and CDR2 ANQGSEA. The CDR3 runs to 14 residues. J was trimmed by 5 bases and V by 3 bases; bases with no gene match: 8. This TCR was recovered from an adult woman who had mild COVID-19 (a few samples of this study predate the infection). Cell type and time point are not known. The sequencing input was PBMCs or a T cell subset sorted from them (not recorded which). The chain combines TRBV29-1 with TRBJ1-2; 8 bases are shared with TRBD1. The chain's CDR3 is CSVELTGEDYGYTF. In DNA, the CDR3 is TGCAGCGTTGAGCTGACAGGGGAGGATTATGGCTACACCTTC.